The 8 T cell receptor beta chains presented below share a single source sample, sequenced in a study of blood T cell repertoires in COVID-19. Produced via immunoSEQ multiplex PCR; TCRdb's table is partial and in-frame only. The profile shows fewer than 150,000 clones, roughly 85% of them singletons. The sequenced material came from peripheral blood. All receptors derive from a human donor in a cohort sampled during active COVID-19.

The rearrangement links TRBV24-1 to TRBJ2-6; tentative D call: TRBD1 (5 bases). This CDR3 has 17 amino acids. Deletions cut 3 bases from V and 0 bases from J, with 11 bases between. Germline V gene lookup returns CDR1 KGHDR and CDR2 SFDVKD. CDR3 sequence: CATSDPSRGSGANVLTF. CDR3 nucleotides: TGTGCCACCAGTGATCCTTCAAGGGGCTCTGGGGCCAACGTCCTGACTTTC.

The chain is built from TRBV4-2 and TRBJ2-3; TRBD1 matches 7 bases. V was clipped by 1 base and J by 5 bases; unmatched bases: 3. The CDR3 spans 14 residues. CDR1 is LGHNA and CDR2 is YNFKEQ in the germline V gene. In DNA form, the CDR3 reads TGTGCCAGCAGCCAAGCCGGGACAGAAGATACGCAGTATTTT. Translating gives CASSQAGTEDTQYF.

A few counts support this clone. This chain uses TRBV10-2 with TRBJ2-5; TRBD2 matches at 8 bases. V lost 11 bases, J lost 0 bases, and 11 bases stayed unmatched. Germline V gene sequence: CDR1 WSHSY, CDR2 SAAADI. This CDR3 has 15 amino acids. This chain's CDR3 is CASTGLAGNQETQYF. The CDR3 nucleotides read TGCGCCTCAACGGGGCTAGCGGGCAACCAAGAGACCCAGTACTTC.

The rearrangement links TRBV2 to TRBJ1-4; 7 positions match TRBD1. Germline assignment: CDR1 SNHLY and CDR2 FYNNEI. The CDR3 length is 14 residues. The V segment lost 5 bases and the J segment 7 bases; nucleotides outside the gene matches: 7. CDR3 sequence (DNA): TGTGCCAGCAGTTTACAGGGGACCGGTGAAAAACTGTTTTTT. Amino acids: CASSLQGTGEKLFF.

DNA of the CDR3: TGTGCCACCAGTGACTCCAGACAGGGGGTGATGGGCGGCTACACCTTC. This encodes CATSDSRQGVMGGYTF. V usage is TRBV24-1 and J usage is TRBJ1-2; 9 nucleotides line up with TRBD1. Germline-derived CDR1 and CDR2 are KGHDR and SFDVKD. This CDR3 comprises 16 residues. V lost 4 bases, J lost 8 bases, and 13 bases stayed unmatched.

This chain links TRBV5-5 with TRBJ2-5, with a weak D call TRBD1 (5 bases). The CDR3 consists of 15 residues. Deletions cut 0 bases from V and 0 bases from J, with 9 bases between. Germline-derived CDR1 and CDR2 are SGHKS and YYEKEE (reference sequence). CDR3 nucleotide sequence: TGTGCCAGCAGCTTGGAGGGGTTGGACCAAGAGACCCAGTACTTC. Translating it yields CASSLEGLDQETQYF.

This clone appeared a single time. V is TRBV18 and J is TRBJ1-5; 8 bases fit TRBD1. CDR1 is KGHSH and CDR2 is LQKENI in the germline V gene. There are 14 residues in the CDR3. Trimming cost V 6 bases and J 4 bases; bases outside gene matches: 5. The DNA of the CDR3 is TGTGCCAGCTCGCCTACAGGGGGAAATCAGCCCCAGCATTTT. It translates to CASSPTGGNQPQHF.

The rearrangement uses TRBV10-3 and TRBJ2-2; D may be TRBD1 (6 bases). V was trimmed by 8 bases and J by 7 bases, leaving 11 bases between them. CDR3 length equals 12 residues. The germline V gene has CDR1 ENHRY and CDR2 SYGVKD. CDR3 sequence reads: CAIRQVHGELFF. As DNA, the CDR3 is TGTGCCATCCGACAGGTCCACGGGGAGCTGTTTTTT.